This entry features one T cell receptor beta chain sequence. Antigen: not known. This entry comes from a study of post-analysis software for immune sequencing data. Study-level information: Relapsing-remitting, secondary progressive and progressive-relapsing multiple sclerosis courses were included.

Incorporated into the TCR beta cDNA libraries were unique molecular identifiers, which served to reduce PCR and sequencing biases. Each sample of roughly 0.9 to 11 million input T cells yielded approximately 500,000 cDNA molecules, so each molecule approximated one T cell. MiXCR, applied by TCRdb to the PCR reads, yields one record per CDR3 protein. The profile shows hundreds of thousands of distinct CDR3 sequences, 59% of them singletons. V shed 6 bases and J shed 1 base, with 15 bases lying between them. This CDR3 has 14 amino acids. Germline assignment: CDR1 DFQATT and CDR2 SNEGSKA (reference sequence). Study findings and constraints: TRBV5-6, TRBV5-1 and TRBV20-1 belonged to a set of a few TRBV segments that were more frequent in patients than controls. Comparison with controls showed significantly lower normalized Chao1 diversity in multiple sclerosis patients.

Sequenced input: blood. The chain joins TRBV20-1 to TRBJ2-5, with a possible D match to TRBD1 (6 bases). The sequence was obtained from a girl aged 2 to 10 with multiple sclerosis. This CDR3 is CSAPRTDSQETQYF. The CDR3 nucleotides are TGCAGTGCCCCCCGGACAGATTCCCAAGAGACCCAGTACTTC.